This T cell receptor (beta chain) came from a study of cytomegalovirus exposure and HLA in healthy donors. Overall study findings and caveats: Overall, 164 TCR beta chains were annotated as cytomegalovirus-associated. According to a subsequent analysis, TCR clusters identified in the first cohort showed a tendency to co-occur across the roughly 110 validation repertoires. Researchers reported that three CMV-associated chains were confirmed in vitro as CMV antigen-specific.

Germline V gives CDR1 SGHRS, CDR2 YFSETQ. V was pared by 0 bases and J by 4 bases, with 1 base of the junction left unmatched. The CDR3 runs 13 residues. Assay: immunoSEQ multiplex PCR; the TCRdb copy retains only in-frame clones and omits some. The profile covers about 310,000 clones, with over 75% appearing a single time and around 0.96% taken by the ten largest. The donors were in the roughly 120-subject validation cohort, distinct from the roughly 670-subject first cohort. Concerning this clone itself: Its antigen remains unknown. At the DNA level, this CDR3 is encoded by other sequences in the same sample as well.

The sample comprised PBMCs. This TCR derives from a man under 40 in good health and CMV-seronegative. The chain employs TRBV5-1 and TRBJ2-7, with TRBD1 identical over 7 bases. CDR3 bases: TGCGCCAGCAGCTTGGTGACAGGGTACGAGCAGTACTTC. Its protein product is CASSLVTGYEQYF.